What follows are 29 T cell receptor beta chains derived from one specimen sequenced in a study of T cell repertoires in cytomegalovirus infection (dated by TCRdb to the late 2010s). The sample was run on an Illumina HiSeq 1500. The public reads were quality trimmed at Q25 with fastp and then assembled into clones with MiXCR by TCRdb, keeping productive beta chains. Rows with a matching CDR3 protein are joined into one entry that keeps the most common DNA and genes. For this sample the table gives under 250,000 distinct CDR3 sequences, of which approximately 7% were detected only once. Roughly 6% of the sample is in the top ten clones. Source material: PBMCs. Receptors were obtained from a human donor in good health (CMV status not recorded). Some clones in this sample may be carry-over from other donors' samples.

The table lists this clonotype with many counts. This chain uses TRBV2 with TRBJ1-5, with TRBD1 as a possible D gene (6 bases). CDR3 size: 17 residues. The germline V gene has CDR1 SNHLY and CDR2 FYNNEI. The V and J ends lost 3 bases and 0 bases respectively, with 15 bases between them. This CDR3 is CASSDGLGGDSNQPQHF. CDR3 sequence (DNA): TGTGCCAGCAGTGACGGTTTAGGGGGAGATAGCAATCAGCCCCAGCATTTT. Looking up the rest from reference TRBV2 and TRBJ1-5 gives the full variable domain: EPEVTQTPSHQVTQMGQEVILRCVPISNHLYFYWYRQILGQKVEFLVSFYNNEISEKSEIFDDQFSVERPDGSNFTLKIRSTKLEDSAMYFCASSDGLGGDSNQPQHFGDGTRLSIL.

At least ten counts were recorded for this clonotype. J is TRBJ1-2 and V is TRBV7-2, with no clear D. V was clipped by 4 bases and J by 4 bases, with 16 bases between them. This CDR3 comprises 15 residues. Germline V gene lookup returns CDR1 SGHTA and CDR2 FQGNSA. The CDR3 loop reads CASSSRVFPPYGYTF. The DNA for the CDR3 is TGTGCCAGCAGCTCCCGGGTTTTTCCCCCCTATGGCTACACCTTC.

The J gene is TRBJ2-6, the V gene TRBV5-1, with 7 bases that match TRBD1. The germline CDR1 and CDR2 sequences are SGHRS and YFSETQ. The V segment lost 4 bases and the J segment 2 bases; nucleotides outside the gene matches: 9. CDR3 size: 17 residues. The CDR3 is CASSQTGTRTGANVLTF. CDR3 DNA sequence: TGCGCCAGCAGCCAGACAGGGACGAGGACTGGGGCCAACGTCCTGACTTTC.

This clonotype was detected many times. CDR3 loop: CASSQGETGSFVAKNIQYF. The CDR3 region has the DNA TGCGCCAGCAGCCAAGGGGAGACAGGGAGTTTTGTTGCCAAAAACATTCAGTACTTC. J is TRBJ2-4 and V is TRBV4-1, with 7 bases fitting TRBD1. CDR3 length equals 19 residues. The ends lost 1 base at V and 1 base at J; junction bases unmatched: 13. Germline CDR1 and CDR2: MGHRA and YSYEKL.

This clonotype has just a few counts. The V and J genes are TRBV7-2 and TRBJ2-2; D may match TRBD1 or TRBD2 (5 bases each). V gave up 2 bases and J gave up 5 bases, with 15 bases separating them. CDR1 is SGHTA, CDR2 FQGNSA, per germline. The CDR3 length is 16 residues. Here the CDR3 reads CASSLTKRGRTGELFF. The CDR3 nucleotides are TGTGCCAGCAGCTTAACGAAGAGGGGTAGAACCGGGGAGCTGTTTTTT.

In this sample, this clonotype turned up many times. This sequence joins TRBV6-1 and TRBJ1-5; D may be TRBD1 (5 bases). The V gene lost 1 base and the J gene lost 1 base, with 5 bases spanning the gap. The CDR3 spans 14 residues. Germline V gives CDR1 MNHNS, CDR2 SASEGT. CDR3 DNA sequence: TGTGCCAGCAGTGAAGACAGGAGCAATCAGCCCCAGCATTTT. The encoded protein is CASSEDRSNQPQHF.

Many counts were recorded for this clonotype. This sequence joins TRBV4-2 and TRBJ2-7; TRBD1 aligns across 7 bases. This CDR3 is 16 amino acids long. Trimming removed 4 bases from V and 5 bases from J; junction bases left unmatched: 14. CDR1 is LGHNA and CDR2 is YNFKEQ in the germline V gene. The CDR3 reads CASSRTPGTVFDEQYF. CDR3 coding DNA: TGTGCCAGCAGCCGTACTCCCGGGACAGTCTTCGACGAGCAGTACTTC.

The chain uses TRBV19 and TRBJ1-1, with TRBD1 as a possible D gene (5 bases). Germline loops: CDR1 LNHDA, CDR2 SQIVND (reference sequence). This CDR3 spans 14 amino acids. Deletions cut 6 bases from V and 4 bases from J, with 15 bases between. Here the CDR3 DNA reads TGTGCCAGTAGCTCGGGGGGTGAGGGCACTGAAGCTTTCTTT. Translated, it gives CASSSGGEGTEAFF.

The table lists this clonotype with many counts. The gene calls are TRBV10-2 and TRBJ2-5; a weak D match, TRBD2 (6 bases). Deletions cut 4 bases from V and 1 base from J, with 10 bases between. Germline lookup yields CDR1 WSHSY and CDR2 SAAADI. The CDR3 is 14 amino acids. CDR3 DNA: TGCGCCAGCAGTGGGAGGGGACCCCAAGAGACCCAGTACTTC. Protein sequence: CASSGRGPQETQYF.

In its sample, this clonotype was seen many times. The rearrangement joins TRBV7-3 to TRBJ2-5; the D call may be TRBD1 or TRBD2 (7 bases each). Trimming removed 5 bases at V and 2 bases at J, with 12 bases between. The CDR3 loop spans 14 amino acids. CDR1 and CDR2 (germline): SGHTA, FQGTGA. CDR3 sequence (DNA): TGTGCCAGCAGCCAGGGGGGGAAACAAGAGACCCAGTACTTC. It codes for CASSQGGKQETQYF.

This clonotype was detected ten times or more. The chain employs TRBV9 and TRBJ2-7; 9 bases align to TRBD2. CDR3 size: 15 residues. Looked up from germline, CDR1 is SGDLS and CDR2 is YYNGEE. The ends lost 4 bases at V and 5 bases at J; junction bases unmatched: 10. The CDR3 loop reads CASSLGGGAGNEQYF. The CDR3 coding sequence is TGTGCCAGCAGCCTCGGCGGGGGGGCTGGGAACGAGCAGTACTTC.

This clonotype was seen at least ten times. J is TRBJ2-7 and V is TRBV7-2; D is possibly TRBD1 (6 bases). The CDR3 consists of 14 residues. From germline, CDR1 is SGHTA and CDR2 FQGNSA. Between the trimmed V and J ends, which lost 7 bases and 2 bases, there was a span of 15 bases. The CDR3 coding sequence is TGTGCCAGCAACAACCAGACAGGACCCTACGAGCAGTACTTC. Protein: CASNNQTGPYEQYF.

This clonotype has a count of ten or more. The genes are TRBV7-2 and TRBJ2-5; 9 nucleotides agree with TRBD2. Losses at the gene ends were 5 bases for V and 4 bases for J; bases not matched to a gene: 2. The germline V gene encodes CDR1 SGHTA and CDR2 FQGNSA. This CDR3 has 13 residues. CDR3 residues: CASSEAGGETQYF. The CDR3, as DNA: TGTGCCAGCAGCGAAGCGGGGGGAGAGACCCAGTACTTC. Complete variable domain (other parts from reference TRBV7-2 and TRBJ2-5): GAGVSQSPSNKVTEKGKDVELRCDPISGHTALYWYRQSLGQGLEFLIYFQGNSAPDKSGLPSDRFSAERTGGSVSTLTIQRTQQEDSAVYLCASSEAGGETQYFGPGTRLLVL.

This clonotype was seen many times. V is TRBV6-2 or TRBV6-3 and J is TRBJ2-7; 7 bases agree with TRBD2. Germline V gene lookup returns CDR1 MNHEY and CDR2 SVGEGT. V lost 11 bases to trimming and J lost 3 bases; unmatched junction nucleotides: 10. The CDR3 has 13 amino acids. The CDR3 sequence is CAARLASGYEQYF. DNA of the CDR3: TGTGCCGCCCGACTAGCCAGCGGCTACGAGCAGTACTTC.

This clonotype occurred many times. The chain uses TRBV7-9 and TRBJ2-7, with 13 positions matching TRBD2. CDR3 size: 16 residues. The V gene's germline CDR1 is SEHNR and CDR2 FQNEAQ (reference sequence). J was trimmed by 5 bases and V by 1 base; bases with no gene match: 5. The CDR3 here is CASSLVPGLAGNEQYF. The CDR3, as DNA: TGTGCCAGCAGCTTAGTTCCGGGACTAGCGGGGAACGAGCAGTACTTC.

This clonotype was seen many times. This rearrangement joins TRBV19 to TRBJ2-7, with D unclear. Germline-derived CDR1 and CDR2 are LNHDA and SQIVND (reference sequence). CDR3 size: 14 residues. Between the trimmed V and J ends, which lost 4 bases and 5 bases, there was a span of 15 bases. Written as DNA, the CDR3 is TGTGCCAGTAGTAAGGATATGTCTGTGAACGAGCAGTACTTC. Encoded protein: CASSKDMSVNEQYF. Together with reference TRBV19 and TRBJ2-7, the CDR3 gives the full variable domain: DGGITQSPKYLFRKEGQNVTLSCEQNLNHDAMYWYRQDPGQGLRLIYYSQIVNDFQKGDIAEGYSVSREKKESFPLTVTSAQKNPTAFYLCASSKDMSVNEQYFGPGTRLTVT.

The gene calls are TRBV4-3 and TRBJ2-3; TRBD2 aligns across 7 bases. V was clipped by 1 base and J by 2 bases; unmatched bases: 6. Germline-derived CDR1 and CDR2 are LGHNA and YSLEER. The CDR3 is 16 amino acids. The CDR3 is CASSQVGGGDTDTQYF. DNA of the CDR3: TGCGCCAGCAGCCAAGTCGGCGGGGGAGACACAGATACGCAGTATTTT.

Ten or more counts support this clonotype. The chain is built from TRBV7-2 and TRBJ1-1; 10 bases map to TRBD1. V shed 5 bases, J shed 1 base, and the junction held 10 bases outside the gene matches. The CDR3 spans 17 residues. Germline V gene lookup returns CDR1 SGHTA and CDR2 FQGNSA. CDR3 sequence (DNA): TGTGCCAGCAGCCCTAGACAGGGGGCTTGGCAGAACACTGAAGCTTTCTTT. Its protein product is CASSPRQGAWQNTEAFF.

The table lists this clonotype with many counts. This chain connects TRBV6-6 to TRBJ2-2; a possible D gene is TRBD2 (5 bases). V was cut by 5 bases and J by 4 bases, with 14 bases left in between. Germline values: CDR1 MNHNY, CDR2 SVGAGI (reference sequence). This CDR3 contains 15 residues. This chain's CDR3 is CASSGRRGSTGELFF. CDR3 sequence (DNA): TGTGCCAGCAGTGGGCGACGGGGTAGCACCGGGGAGCTGTTTTTT.

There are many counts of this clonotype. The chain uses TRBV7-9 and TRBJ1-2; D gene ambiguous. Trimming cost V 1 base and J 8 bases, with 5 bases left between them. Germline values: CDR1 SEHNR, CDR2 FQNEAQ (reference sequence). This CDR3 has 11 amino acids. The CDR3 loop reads CASSLGTGYTF. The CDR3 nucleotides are TGTGCCAGCAGCTTAGGGACGGGCTACACCTTC.

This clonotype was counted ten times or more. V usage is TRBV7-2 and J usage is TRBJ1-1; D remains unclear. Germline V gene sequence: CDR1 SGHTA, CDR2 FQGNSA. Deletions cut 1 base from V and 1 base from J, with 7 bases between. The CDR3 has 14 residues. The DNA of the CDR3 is TGTGCCAGCAGCTTAGTGTGGGGGAACACTGAAGCTTTCTTT. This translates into CASSLVWGNTEAFF.

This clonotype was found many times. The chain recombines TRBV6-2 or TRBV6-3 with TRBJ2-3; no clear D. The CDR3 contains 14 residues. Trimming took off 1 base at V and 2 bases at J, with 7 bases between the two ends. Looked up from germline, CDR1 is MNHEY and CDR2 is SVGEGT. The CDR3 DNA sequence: TGTGCCAGCAGTTACTACGCGCCCACAGATACGCAGTATTTT. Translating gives CASSYYAPTDTQYF.

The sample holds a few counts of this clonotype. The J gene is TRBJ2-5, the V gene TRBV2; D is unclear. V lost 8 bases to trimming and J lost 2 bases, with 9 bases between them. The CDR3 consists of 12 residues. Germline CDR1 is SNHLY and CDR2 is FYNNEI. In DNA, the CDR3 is TGTGCCAGCGACCCCGGGCAAGAGACCCAGTACTTC. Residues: CASDPGQETQYF. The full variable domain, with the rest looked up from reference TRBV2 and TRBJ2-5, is EPEVTQTPSHQVTQMGQEVILRCVPISNHLYFYWYRQILGQKVEFLVSFYNNEISEKSEIFDDQFSVERPDGSNFTLKIRSTKLEDSAMYFCASDPGQETQYFGPGTRLLVL.

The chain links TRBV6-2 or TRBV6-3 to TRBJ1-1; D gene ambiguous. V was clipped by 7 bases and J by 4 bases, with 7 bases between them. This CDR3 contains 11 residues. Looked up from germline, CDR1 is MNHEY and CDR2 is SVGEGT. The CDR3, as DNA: TGTGCCAGCACTAAGGGCACTGAAGCTTTCTTT. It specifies CASTKGTEAFF.

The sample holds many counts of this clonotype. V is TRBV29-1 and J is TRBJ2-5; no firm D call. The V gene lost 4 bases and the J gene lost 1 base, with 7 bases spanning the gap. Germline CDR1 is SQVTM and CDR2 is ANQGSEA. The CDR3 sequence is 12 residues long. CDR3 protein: CSVVTVQETQYF. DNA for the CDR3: TGCAGCGTTGTGACGGTCCAAGAGACCCAGTACTTC.

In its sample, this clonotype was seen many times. The CDR3 sequence: CASRRTEEAFF. For the CDR3, the DNA is TGTGCCAGCAGGCGGACGGAGGAAGCTTTCTTT. The V and J genes are TRBV13 and TRBJ1-1; no firm D call. From germline, CDR1 is PRHDT and CDR2 FYEKMQ (reference sequence). Trimming took 6 bases from V and 8 from J, leaving 10 bases between them. The CDR3 totals 11 residues.

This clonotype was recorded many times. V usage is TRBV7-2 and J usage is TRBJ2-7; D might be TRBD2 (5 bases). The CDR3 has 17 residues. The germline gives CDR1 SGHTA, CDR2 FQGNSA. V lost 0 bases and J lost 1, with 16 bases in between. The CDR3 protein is CASSLAIRGSESYEQYF. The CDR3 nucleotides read TGTGCCAGCAGCTTAGCCATTCGGGGTAGCGAATCCTACGAGCAGTACTTC.

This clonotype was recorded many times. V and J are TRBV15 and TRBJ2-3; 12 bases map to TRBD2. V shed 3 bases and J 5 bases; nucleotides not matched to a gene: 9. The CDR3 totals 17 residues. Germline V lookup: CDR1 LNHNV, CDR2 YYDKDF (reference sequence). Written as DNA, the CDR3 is TGTGCCACCAGCAGCCAACTACTAGCGGGGGGAGAAGATACGCAGTATTTT. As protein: CATSSQLLAGGEDTQYF.

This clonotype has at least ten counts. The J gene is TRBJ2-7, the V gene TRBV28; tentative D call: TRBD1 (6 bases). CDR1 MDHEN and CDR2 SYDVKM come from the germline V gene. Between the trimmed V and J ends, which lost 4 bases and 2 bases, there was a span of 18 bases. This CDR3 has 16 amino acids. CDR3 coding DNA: TGTGCCAGCAGTTCTATTGGGGGCCCCCCGGCCTACGAGCAGTACTTC. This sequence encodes CASSSIGGPPAYEQYF.